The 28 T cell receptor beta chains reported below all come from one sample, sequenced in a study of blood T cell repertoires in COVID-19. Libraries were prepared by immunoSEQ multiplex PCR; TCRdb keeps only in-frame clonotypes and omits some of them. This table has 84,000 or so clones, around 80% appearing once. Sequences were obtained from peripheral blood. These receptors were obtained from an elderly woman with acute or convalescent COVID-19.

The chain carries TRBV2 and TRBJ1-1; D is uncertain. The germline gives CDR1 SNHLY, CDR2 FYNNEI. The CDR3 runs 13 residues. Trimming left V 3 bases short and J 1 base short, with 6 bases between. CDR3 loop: CASSDDWNTEAFF. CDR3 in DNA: TGTGCCAGCAGTGACGACTGGAACACTGAAGCTTTCTTT.

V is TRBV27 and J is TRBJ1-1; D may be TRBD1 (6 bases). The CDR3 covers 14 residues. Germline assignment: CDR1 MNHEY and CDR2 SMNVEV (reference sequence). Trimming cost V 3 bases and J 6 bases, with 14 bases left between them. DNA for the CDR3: TGTGCCAGCAGTTTGGAAGGCAGGGGTTCTGAAGCTTTCTTT. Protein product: CASSLEGRGSEAFF.

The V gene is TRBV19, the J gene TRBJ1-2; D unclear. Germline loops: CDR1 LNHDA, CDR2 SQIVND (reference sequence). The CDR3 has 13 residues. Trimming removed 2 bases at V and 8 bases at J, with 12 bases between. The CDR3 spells CASSITEVGGYTF. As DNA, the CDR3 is TGTGCCAGTAGTATAACGGAGGTCGGGGGCTACACCTTC. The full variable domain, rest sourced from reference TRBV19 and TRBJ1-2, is DGGITQSPKYLFRKEGQNVTLSCEQNLNHDAMYWYRQDPGQGLRLIYYSQIVNDFQKGDIAEGYSVSREKKESFPLTVTSAQKNPTAFYLCASSITEVGGYTFGSGTRLTVV.

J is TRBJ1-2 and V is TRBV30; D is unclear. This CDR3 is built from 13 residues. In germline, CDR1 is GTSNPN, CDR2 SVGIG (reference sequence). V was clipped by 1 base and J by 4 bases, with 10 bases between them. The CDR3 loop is CAWSGGPGYGYTF. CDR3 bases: TGTGCCTGGAGTGGAGGCCCCGGCTATGGCTACACCTTC.

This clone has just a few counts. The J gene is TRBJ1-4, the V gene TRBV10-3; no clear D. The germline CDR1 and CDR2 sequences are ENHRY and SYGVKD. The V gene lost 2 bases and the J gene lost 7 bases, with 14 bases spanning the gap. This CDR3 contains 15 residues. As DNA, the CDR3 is TGTGCCATCAGTGAGACGCCCGCTATTGGTGAAAAACTGTTTTTT. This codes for CAISETPAIGEKLFF.

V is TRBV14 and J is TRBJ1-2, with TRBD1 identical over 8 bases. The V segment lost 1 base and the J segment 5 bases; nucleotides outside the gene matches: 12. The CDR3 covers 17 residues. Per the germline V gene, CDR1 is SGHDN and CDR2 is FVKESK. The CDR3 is CASSQVQGAFIHYGYTF. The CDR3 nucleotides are TGTGCCAGCAGCCAAGTTCAGGGGGCGTTTATACATTATGGCTACACCTTC. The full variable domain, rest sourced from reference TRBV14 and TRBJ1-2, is EAGVTQFPSHSVIEKGQTVTLRCDPISGHDNLYWYRRVMGKEIKFLLHFVKESKQDESGMPNNRFLAERTGGTYSTLKVQPAELEDSGVYFCASSQVQGAFIHYGYTFGSGTRLTVV.

CDR3 sequence reads: CAVTGSQNTEAFF. CDR3 sequence (DNA): TGTGCCGTTACCGGGAGCCAGAACACTGAAGCTTTCTTT. This chain joins TRBV10-3 and TRBJ1-1; D gene ambiguous. This CDR3 region has 13 residues. V lost 11 bases and J lost 1, with 14 bases in between. Germline CDR1 ENHRY, CDR2 SYGVKD.

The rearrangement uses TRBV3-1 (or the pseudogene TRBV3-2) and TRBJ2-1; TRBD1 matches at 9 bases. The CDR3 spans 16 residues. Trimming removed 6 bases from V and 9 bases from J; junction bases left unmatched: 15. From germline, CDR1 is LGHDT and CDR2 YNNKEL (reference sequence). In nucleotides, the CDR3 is TGTGCCAGCAGTCACGCCCGGGACAGGGCCCGGGGTGAGCAGTTCTTC. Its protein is CASSHARDRARGEQFF.

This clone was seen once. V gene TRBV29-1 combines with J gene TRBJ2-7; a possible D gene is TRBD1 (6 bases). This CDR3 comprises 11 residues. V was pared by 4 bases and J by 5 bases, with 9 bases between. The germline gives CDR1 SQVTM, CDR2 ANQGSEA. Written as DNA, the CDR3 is TGCAGCGTTGGCCGACAGGACGAGCAGTACTTC. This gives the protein CSVGRQDEQYF.

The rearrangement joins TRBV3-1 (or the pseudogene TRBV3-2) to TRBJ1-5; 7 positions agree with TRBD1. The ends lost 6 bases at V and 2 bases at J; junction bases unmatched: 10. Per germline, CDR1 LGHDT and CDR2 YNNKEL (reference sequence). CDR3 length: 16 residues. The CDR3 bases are TGTGCCAGCAGTCCAGGCAGGGGGGCCGGCAATCAGCCCCAGCATTTT. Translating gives CASSPGRGAGNQPQHF.

CDR3 nucleotide sequence: TGTGCCAGCAGCTTAGGGTTTAGGGGGAACCAAGAGACCCAGTACTTC. It is translated as CASSLGFRGNQETQYF. This chain joins TRBV11-2 and TRBJ2-5, with D perhaps TRBD1 (6 bases). The CDR3 is made up of 16 amino acids. Germline V gene sequence: CDR1 SGHAT, CDR2 FQNNGV. The V end lost 1 base, the J end lost 0 bases, and 12 bases lay between the germline ends.

The CDR3, as DNA: TGTGCCAGCAGCTCAACAGGGTTCGGTGGAAACACCATATATTTT. Amino acid sequence: CASSSTGFGGNTIYF. V is TRBV7-2 and J is TRBJ1-3, with D possibly matching TRBD1 (6 bases). Germline CDR1 is SGHTA and CDR2 is FQGNSA. V was clipped by 4 bases and J by 3 bases, with 13 bases between them. The CDR3 runs 15 residues.

The CDR3 spells CASSYSAGGRQPQHF. DNA for the CDR3: TGTGCCAGCAGTTACTCAGCCGGGGGAAGACAGCCCCAGCATTTT. The genes are TRBV6-2 or TRBV6-3 and TRBJ1-5; tentative D call: TRBD1 (5 bases). V was clipped by 0 bases and J by 7 bases, with 13 bases between them. Germline CDR1 reads MNHEY; CDR2 reads SVGEGT. The CDR3 length is 15 residues.

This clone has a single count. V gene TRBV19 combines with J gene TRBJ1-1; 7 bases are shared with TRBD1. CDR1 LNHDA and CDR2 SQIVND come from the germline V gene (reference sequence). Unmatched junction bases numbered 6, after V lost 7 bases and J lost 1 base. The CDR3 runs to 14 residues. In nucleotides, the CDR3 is TGTGCCAGTATGGACAGGCATGCGAACACTGAAGCTTTCTTT. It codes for CASMDRHANTEAFF.

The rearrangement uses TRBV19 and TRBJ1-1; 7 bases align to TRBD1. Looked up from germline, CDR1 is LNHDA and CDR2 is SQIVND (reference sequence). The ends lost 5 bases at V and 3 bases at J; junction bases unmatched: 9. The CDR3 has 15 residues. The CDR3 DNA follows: TGTGCCAGTAGTGGAGGGGGCGTGGGAGACACTGAAGCTTTCTTT. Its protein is CASSGGGVGDTEAFF.

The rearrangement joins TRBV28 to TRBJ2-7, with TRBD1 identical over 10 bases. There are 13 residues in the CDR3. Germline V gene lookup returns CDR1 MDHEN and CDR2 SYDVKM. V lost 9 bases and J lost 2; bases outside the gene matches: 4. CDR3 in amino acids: CARGDRGPYEQYF. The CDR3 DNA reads TGTGCCAGGGGGGACAGGGGCCCCTACGAGCAGTACTTC.

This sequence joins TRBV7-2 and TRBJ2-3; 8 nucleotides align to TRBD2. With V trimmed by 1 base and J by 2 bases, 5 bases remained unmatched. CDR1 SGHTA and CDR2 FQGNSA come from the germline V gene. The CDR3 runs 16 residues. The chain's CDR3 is CASSLVSSGFTDTQYF. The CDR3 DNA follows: TGTGCCAGCAGCTTAGTGTCTAGCGGGTTCACAGATACGCAGTATTTT.

The CDR3 loop is CASSPTQTGGRNYGYTF. The DNA for the CDR3 is TGTGCCAGCAGCCCTACGCAGACAGGGGGTAGGAACTATGGCTACACCTTC. The chain is built from TRBV7-9 and TRBJ1-2, with 9 positions matching TRBD1. Per the germline V gene, CDR1 is SEHNR and CDR2 is FQNEAQ (reference sequence). Unmatched junction bases numbered 12, after V lost 5 bases and J lost 2 bases. This CDR3 contains 17 residues.

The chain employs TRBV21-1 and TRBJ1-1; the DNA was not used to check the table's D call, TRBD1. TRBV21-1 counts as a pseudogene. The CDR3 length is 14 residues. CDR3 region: CASTGDTTNTEAFF. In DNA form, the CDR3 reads TGTGCCAGCACCGGGGACACGACGAACACTGAAGCTTTCTTT.

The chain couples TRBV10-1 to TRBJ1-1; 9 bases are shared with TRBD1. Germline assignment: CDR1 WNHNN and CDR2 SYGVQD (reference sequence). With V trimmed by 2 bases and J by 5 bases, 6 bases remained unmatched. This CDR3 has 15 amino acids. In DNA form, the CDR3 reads TGCGCCAGCAGTGAGACCGGGACAGGGAGGACTGAAGCTTTCTTT. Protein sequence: CASSETGTGRTEAFF.

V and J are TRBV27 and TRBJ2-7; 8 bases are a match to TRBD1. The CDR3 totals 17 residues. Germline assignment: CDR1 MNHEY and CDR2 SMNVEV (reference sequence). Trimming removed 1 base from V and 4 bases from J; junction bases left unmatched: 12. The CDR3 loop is CASSLFSQGANLYEQYF. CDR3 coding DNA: TGTGCCAGCAGTTTATTTTCCCAGGGGGCGAATCTATACGAGCAGTACTTC.

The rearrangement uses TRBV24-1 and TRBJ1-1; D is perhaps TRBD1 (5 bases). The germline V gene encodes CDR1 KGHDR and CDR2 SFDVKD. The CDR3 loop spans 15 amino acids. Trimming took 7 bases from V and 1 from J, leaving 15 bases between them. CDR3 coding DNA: TGTGCCACCAGAAGCGGGGGGTGGGGGAACACTGAAGCTTTCTTT. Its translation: CATRSGGWGNTEAFF.

CDR3 amino acids: CATSDPGQLYGYTF. The CDR3 DNA follows: TGTGCCACCAGTGATCCCGGACAGCTTTATGGCTACACCTTC. The chain links TRBV24-1 to TRBJ1-2, with TRBD1 as a possible D gene (6 bases). V lost 3 bases, J lost 5 bases, and 12 bases lay in between. The germline gives CDR1 KGHDR, CDR2 SFDVKD. The CDR3 has 14 amino acids.

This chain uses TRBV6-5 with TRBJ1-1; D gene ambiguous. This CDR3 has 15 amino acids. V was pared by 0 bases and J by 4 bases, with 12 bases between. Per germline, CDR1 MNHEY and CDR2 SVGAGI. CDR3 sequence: CASSYSKSGGTEAFF. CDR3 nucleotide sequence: TGTGCCAGCAGTTACTCCAAATCGGGAGGCACTGAAGCTTTCTTT.

CDR3: CASSQDYSYGYTF. CDR3 sequence (DNA): TGTGCCAGCAGCCAAGATTATAGCTATGGCTACACCTTC. The chain couples TRBV14 to TRBJ1-2, with D hard to call. Germline-derived CDR1 and CDR2 are SGHDN and FVKESK. V dropped 0 bases and J dropped 4 bases, with 6 bases sitting between them. This CDR3 spans 13 amino acids. The complete variable domain, with remaining parts taken from reference TRBV14 and TRBJ1-2, reads EAGVTQFPSHSVIEKGQTVTLRCDPISGHDNLYWYRRVMGKEIKFLLHFVKESKQDESGMPNNRFLAERTGGTYSTLKVQPAELEDSGVYFCASSQDYSYGYTFGSGTRLTVV.

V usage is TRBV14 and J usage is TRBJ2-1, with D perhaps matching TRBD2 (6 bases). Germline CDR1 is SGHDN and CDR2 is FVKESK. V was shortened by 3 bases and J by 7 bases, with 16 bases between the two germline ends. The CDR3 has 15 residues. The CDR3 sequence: CASSQRFGAGNEQFF. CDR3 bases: TGTGCCAGCAGCCAGCGCTTCGGGGCGGGGAATGAGCAGTTCTTC.

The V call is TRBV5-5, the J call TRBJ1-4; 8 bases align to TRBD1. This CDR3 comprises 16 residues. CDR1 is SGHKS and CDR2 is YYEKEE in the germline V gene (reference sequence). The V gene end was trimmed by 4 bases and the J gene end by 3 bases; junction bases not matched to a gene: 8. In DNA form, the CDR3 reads TGTGCCAGCAGCGGACAGGGAGGAAATCCTAATGAAAAACTGTTTTTT. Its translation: CASSGQGGNPNEKLFF.

The CDR3 is CASSFTGGFSPLHF. The CDR3, as DNA: TGTGCCAGCAGTTTTACAGGGGGTTTTTCACCCCTCCACTTT. The V call is TRBV27, the J call TRBJ1-6, with 8 bases matching TRBD1. Germline V gives CDR1 MNHEY, CDR2 SMNVEV (reference sequence). V shed 3 bases and J 9 bases; nucleotides not matched to a gene: 4. The CDR3 contains 14 residues.